Sequencing of this T cell receptor (beta chain) was carried out in a study of blood T cell repertoires in COVID-19. Study information: Collection of acute and convalescent COVID-19 samples took place in the United States, Italy and Spain.

The CDR3 contains 15 residues. Trimming removed 1 base from V and 4 bases from J, with 12 bases in between. Germline CDR1 MDHEN, CDR2 SYDVKM. Original analysis: Amplified reference gene primers provided the basis for estimating nucleated cell counts. Some clones are missing from TCRdb's copy, which holds only in-frame ones; the method was immunoSEQ multiplex PCR. V, J and clone size derive from that table, while D and trimming were established from the DNA sequence. The sample carries about 200,000 clones, more than 85% recorded once. The V and J genes are TRBV28 and TRBJ2-3; D may be TRBD2 (6 bases). Source material: peripheral blood. This receptor was taken from a man in his forties with acute or convalescent COVID-19. CDR3 sequence (DNA): TGTGCCAGCAGTTTATTGCGGGAAGGGGCAGATACGCAGTATTTT. Encoded protein: CASSLLREGADTQYF.